This record covers a single T cell receptor (beta chain). Its cognate antigen is unknown. Construction of the TCRbeta library involved unique molecular identifiers. TCRdb reprocessed the PCR reads with MiXCR, giving one entry per CDR3 protein. The sample yields fewer than 750,000 distinct CDR3 sequences, under 25% seen once. Germline CDR1 and CDR2: DFQATT and SNEGSKA (reference sequence). The CDR3 spans 13 residues. With V trimmed by 3 bases and J by 6 bases, 5 bases remained unmatched. This sample is part of a study of T-cell reconstitution after alpha-beta-depleted transplantation in children. Study-wide points: High day-60 TCRbeta diversity in some patients came from surviving recipient T cells and thymic progenitors.

The receptor's source is a boy younger than two who had a stem cell transplant for acute myeloid leukemia, so the T cells may come from the graft donor. The chain has TRBV20-1 and TRBJ2-1, with 7 bases aligning to TRBD2. Sequencing used PBMCs, mostly from graft donor cells, obtained 360 days after TCRalphabeta/CD19-depleted stem cell transplant. The DNA of the CDR3 is TGCAGTGCTAGCGGGGGGAGGTCCAATGAGCAGTTCTTC. Translation: CSASGGRSNEQFF.